This T cell receptor beta chain appears in the sequencing data of a study of cytomegalovirus exposure and HLA in healthy donors. The CDR3 is 15 residues long. The V gene end was trimmed by 3 bases and the J gene end by 5 bases; junction bases not matched to a gene: 8. Use of 60 Vbeta and 13 Jbeta primers characterized the PCR. Repertoires were generated with immunoSEQ multiplex PCR, while TCRdb's copy carries only in-frame clones and drops some. The table records approximately 150,000 clones, around 75% of them present only once. Sequencing was performed on PBMCs. This chain joins TRBV6-7 and TRBJ2-3; TRBD1 aligns across 7 bases. TRBV6-7 is treated as an ORF (open reading frame) with a function not yet certain. The clonotype was recovered from a male donor in good health and CMV-seronegative. This CDR3 reads CASSYRDSGGDTQYF. The CDR3 region has the DNA TGTGCCAGCAGTTATAGGGACAGCGGAGGAGATACGCAGTATTTT.